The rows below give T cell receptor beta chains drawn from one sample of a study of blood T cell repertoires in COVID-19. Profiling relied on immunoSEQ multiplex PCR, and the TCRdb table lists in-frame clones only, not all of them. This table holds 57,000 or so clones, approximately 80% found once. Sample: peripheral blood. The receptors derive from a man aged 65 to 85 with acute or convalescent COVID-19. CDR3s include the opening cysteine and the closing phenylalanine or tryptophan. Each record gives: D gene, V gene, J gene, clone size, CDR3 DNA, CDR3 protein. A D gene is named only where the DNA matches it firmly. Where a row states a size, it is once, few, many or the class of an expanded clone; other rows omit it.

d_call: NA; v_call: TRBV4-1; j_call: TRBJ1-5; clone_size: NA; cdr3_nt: TGCGCCAGCAGCCAAGTACAGCTTAGCAATCAGCCCCAGCATTTT; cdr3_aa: CASSQVQLSNQPQHF
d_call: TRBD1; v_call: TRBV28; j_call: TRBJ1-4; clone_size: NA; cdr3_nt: TGTGCCAGCAGCCTATGGACAGGGGGCGCCTCCGGTAAACTGTTTTTT; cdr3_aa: CASSLWTGGASGKLFF
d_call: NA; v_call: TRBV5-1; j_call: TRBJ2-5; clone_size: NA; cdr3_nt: TGCGCCAGCAGCTTGTTTCGGGAAGAGACCCAGTACTTC; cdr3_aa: CASSLFREETQYF
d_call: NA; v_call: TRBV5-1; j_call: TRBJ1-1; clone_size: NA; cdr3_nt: TGCGCCAGCAGCTTGTTGGGGACTAACACTGAAGCTTTCTTT; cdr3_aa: CASSLLGTNTEAFF
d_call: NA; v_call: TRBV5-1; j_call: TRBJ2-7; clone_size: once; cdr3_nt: TGCGCCAGCAGCCTCGGACTCACTGGAACCTACGAGCAGTACTTC; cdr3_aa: CASSLGLTGTYEQYF
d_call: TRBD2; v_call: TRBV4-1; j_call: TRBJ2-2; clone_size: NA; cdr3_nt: TGCGCCAGCAGCCATCCCGGGCGTGGGGGGGGGCTGTTTTTT; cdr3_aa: CASSHPGRGGGLFF
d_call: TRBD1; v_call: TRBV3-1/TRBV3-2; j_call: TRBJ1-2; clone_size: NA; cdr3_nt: TGTGCCAGCAGCCAAGGACAGGGCCCCCCCTACACCTTC; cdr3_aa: CASSQGQGPPYTF
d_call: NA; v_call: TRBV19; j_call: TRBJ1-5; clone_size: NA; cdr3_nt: TGTGCCAGTAGTATAGACAGGGATCAGCCCCAGCATTTT; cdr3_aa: CASSIDRDQPQHF
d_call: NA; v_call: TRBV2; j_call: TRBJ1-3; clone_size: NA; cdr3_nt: TGTGCCAGCAGGACCGACATAGGAAACACCATATATTTT; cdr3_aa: CASRTDIGNTIYF
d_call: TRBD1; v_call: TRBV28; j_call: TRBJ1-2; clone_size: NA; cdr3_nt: TGTGCCAGCAGTTCGACAGGGATCTATGGCTACACCTTC; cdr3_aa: CASSSTGIYGYTF
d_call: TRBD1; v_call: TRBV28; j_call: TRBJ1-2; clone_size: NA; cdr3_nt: TGTGCCGGACAGGGGACCAACTATGGCTACACCTTC; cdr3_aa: CAGQGTNYGYTF
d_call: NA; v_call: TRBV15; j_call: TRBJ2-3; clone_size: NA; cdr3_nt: TGTGCCACCAGCAGAACCACTACGGGGGGCGGGGGAGATACGCAGTATTTT; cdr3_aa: CATSRTTTGGGGDTQYF
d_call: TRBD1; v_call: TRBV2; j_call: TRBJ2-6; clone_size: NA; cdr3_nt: TGTGCCAGCAGCCGACTCGGACAGGCTCTAGGGGCCAACGTCCTGACTTTC; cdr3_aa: CASSRLGQALGANVLTF
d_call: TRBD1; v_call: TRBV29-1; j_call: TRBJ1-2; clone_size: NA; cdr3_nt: TGCAGCGTTGAAGAGACAGGGGTAAGGGATGGCTACACCTTC; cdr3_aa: CSVEETGVRDGYTF
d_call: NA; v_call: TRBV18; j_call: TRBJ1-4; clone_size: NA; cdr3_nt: TGTGCCAGCTCAGGGCAGTCTAATGAAAAACTGTTTTTT; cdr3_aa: CASSGQSNEKLFF
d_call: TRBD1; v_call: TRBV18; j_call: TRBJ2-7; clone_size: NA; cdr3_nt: TGTGCCAGCTCACCATCAAGCGGGACAGGGAGGAACGAGCAGTACTTC; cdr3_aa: CASSPSSGTGRNEQYF
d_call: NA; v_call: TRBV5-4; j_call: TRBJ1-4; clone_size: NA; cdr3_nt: TGTGCCAGCATGGCGAGGGGGACGGCGGAAAAACTGTTTTTT; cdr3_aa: CASMARGTAEKLFF
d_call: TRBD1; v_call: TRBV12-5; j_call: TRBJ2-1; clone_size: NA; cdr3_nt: TGTGCTAGTGGGACCGGGACAGGGATAATCTACAATGAGCAGTTCTTC; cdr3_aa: CASGTGTGIIYNEQFF
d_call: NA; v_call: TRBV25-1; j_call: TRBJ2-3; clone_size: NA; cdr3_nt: TGTGCCAGCAGTGAATATACCCGACTTGATACGCAGTATTTT; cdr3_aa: CASSEYTRLDTQYF
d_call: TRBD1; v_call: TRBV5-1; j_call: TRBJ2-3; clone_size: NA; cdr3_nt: TGCGCCAGCAGCTTGGTTACAGGGGTCGATTCAGATACGCAGTATTTT; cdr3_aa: CASSLVTGVDSDTQYF
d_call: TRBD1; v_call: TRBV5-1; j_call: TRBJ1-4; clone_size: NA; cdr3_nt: TGCGCCAGCAGCTTGGCCGGGACAGCCGATGAAAAACTGTTTTTT; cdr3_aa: CASSLAGTADEKLFF
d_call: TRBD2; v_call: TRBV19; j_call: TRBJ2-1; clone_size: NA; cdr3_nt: TGTGCCAGTAGGGTGAGCGGGGGGGCCTACAATGAGCAGTTCTTC; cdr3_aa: CASRVSGGAYNEQFF
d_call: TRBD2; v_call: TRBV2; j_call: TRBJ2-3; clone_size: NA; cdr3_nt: TGTGCCAGCAGAAGAACTAGCGGGGCGTCAGATACGCAGTATTTT; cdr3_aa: CASRRTSGASDTQYF
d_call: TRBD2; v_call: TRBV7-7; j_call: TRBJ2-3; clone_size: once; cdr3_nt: TGTGCTAGCAGCTTAAGTAGCGGGGGGGCGGGCACAGATACGCAGTATTTT; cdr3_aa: CASSLSSGGAGTDTQYF
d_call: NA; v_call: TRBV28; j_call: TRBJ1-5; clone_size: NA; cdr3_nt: TGTGCCAGCGGTACCGAATCGGGGGGGTACAATCAGCCCCAGCATTTT; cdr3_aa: CASGTESGGYNQPQHF
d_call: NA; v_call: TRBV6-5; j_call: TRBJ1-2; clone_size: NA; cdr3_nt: TGTGCCAGCAAAGACAGAAGAAACTATGGCTACACCTTC; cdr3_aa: CASKDRRNYGYTF
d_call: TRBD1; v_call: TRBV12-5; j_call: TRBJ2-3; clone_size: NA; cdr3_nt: TGTGCTACCCTGGACAGGGCGACAGATACGCAGTATTTT; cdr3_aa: CATLDRATDTQYF
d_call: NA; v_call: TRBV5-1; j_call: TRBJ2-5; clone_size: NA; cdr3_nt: TGCGCCAGCAGCCCCCGGTCGGGAGAGACCCAGTACTTC; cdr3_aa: CASSPRSGETQYF
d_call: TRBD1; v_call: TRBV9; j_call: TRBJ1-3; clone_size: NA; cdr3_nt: TGTGCCAGCTGGGACAGGGGAAATTCTGGAAACACCATATATTTT; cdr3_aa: CASWDRGNSGNTIYF
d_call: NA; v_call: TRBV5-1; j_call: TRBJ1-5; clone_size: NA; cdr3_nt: TGCGCCAGCAGCTTGGGGGCCAGCCTGGATCAGCCCCAGCATTTT; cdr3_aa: CASSLGASLDQPQHF
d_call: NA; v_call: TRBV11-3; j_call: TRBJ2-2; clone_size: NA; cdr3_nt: TGTGCCAGCAGCCCCAGGGCGGGGTTCGCGAACACCGGGGAGCTGTTTTTT; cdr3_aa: CASSPRAGFANTGELFF